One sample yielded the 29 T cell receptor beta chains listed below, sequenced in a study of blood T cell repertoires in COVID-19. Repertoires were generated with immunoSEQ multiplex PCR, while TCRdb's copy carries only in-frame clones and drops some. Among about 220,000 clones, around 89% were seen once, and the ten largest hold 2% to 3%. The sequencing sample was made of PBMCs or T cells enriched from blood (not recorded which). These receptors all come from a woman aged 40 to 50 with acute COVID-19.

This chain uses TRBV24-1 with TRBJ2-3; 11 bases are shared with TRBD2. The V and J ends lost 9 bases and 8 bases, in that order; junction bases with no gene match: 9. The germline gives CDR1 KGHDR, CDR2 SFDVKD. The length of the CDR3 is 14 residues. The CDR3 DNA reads TGTGCCACCCAGATGACTAGCGGGATCGGTACGCAGTATTTT. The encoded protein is CATQMTSGIGTQYF.

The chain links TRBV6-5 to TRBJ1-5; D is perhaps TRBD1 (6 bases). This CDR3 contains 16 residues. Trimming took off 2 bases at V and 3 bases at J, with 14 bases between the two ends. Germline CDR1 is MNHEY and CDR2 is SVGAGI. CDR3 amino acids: CASSYGGRGANQPQHF. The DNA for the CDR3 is TGTGCCAGCAGTTACGGGGGCCGGGGTGCCAATCAGCCCCAGCATTTT.

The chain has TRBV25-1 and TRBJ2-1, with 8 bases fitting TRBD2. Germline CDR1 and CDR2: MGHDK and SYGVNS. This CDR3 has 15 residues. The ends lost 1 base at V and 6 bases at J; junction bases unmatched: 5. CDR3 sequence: CASSEWVTSANEQFF. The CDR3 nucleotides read TGTGCCAGCAGTGAATGGGTGACTAGCGCCAATGAGCAGTTCTTC. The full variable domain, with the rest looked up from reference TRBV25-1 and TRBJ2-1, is EADIYQTPRYLVIGTGKKITLECSQTMGHDKMYWYQQDPGMELHLIHYSYGVNSTEKGDLSSESTVSRIRTEHFPLTLESARPSHTSQYLCASSEWVTSANEQFFGPGTRLTVL.

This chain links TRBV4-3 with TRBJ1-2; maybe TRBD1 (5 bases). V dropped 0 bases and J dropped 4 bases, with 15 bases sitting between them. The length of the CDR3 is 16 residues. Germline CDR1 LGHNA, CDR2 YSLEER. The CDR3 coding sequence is TGCGCCAGCAGCCAAGATAAGGGAGGGGAGAGCTATGGCTACACCTTC. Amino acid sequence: CASSQDKGGESYGYTF.

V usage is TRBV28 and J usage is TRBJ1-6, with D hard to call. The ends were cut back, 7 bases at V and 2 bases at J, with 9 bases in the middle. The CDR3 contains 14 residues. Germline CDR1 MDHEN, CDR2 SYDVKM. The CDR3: CASTPPAYNSPLHF. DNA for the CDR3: TGTGCCAGCACCCCGCCAGCCTATAATTCACCCCTCCACTTT.

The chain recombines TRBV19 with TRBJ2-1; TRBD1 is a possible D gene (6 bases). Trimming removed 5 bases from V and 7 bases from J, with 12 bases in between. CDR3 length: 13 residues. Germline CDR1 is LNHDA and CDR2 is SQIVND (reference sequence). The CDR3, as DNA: TGTGCCAGTAGTGTAGTCAGGGGAAATGAGCAGTTCTTC. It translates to CASSVVRGNEQFF.

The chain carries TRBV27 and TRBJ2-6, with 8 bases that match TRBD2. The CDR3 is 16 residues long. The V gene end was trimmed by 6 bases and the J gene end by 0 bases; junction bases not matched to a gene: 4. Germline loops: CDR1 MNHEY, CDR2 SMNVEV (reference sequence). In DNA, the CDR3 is TGTGCCAGCAGCCCCCGGGGGGGCTCTGGGGCCAACGTCCTGACTTTC. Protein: CASSPRGGSGANVLTF.

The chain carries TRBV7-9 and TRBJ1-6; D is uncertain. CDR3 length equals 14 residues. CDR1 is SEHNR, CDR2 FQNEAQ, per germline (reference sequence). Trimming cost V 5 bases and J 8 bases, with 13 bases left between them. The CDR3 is CASSPKAGDSPLHF. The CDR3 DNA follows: TGTGCCAGCAGCCCTAAGGCCGGGGATTCACCCCTCCACTTT.

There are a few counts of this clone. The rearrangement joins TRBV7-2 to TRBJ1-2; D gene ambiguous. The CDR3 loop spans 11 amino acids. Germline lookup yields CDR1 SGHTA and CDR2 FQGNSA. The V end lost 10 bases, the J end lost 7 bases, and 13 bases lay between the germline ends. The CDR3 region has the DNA TGTGCCATCACTGCGGGAGGTGGCTACACCTTC. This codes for CAITAGGGYTF.

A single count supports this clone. The CDR3 DNA is TGCGCCAGCAGCCGGCGGTATAGCTCCTACAATGAGCAGTTCTTC. Translating it yields CASSRRYSSYNEQFF. The V and J genes are TRBV4-3 and TRBJ2-1; D uncertain. The ends were cut back, 4 bases at V and 0 bases at J, with 10 bases in the middle. The CDR3 sequence is 15 residues long. The V gene's germline CDR1 is LGHNA and CDR2 YSLEER.

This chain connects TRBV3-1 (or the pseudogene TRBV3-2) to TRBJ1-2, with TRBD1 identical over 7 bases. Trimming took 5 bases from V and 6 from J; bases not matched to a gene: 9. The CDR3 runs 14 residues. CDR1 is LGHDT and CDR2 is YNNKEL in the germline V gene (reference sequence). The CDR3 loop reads CASSDRGGAHGYTF. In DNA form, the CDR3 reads TGTGCCAGCAGCGACAGAGGGGGCGCGCATGGCTACACCTTC.

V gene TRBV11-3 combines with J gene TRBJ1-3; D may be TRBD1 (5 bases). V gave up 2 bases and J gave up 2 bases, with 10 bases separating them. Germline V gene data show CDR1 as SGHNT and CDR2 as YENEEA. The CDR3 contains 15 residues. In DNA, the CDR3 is TGTGCCAGCAGCTTAAGGGGCCCTCCTGGAAACACCATATATTTT. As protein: CASSLRGPPGNTIYF.

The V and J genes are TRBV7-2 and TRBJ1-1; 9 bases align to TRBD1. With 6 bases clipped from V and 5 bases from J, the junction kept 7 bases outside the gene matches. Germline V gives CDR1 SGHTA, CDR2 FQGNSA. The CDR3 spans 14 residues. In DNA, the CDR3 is TGTGCCAGCAGGCAGACAGGGGGAAAAACTGAAGCTTTCTTT. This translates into CASRQTGGKTEAFF.

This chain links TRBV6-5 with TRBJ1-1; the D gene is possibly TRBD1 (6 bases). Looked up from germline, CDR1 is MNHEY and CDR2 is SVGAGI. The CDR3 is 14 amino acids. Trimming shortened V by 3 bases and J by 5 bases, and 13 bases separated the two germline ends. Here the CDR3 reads CASSYDRSGTEAFF. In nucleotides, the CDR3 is TGTGCCAGCAGTTATGACAGGAGTGGGACTGAAGCTTTCTTT.

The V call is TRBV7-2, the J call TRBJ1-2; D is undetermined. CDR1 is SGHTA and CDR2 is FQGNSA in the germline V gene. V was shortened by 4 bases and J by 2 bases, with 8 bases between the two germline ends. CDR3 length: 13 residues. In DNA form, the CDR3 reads TGTGCCAGCAGCTATACGGTGAACTATGGCTACACCTTC. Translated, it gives CASSYTVNYGYTF. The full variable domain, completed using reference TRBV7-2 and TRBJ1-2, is GAGVSQSPSNKVTEKGKDVELRCDPISGHTALYWYRQSLGQGLEFLIYFQGNSAPDKSGLPSDRFSAERTGGSVSTLTIQRTQQEDSAVYLCASSYTVNYGYTFGSGTRLTVV.

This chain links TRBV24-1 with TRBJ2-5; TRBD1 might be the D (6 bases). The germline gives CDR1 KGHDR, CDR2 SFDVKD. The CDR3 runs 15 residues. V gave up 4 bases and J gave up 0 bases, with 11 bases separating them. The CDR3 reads CATSDMTGHQETQYF. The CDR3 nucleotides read TGTGCCACCAGTGACATGACAGGCCACCAAGAGACCCAGTACTTC.

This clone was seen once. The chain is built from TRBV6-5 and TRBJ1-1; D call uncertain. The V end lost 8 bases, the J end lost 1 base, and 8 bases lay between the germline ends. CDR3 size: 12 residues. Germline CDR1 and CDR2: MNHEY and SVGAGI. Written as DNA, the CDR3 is TGTGCCAGCCAAAATTCGAACACTGAAGCTTTCTTT. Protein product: CASQNSNTEAFF.

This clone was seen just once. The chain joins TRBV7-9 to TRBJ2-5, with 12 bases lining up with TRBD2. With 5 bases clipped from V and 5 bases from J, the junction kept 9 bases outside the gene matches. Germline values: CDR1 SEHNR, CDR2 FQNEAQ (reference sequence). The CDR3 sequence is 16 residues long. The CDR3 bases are TGTGCCAGCAGCCCCTCGGGACTAGCGGGCGGGGAGACCCAGTACTTC. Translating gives CASSPSGLAGGETQYF.

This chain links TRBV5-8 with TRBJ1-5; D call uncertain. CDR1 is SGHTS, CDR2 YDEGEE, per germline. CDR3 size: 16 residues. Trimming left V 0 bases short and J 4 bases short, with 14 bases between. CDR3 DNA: TGTGCCAGCAGCTTGGTCGCGAATAGGAGGAATCAGCCCCAGCATTTT. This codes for CASSLVANRRNQPQHF.

The CDR3 spells CASSLRRLAKRGAYEQYV. Written as DNA, the CDR3 is TGTGCCAGCAGCTTACGGAGACTAGCGAAGCGGGGGGCCTACGAGCAGTACGTC. The chain has TRBV7-6 and TRBJ2-7; 9 nucleotides line up with TRBD2. Germline CDR1 reads SGHVS; CDR2 reads FNYEAQ. The trim removed 2 bases at V and 2 bases at J, leaving 13 bases unmatched. CDR3 length equals 18 residues.

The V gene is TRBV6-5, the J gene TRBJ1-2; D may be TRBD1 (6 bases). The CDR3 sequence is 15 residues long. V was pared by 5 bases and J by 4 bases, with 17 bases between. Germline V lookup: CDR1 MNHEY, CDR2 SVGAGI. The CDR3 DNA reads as TGTGCCAGCAGTCTCGACGCTGGGGGCAGCTATGGCTACACCTTC. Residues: CASSLDAGGSYGYTF.

The CDR3 DNA reads as TGCGCCAGCAGCCAAGAGTCGGGTCAGCCCCAGCATTTT. Amino acids: CASSQESGQPQHF. V usage is TRBV4-3 and J usage is TRBJ1-5; D gene uncertain. The CDR3 is 13 amino acids. Trimming shortened V by 0 bases and J by 6 bases, and 6 bases separated the two germline ends. Germline V CDR1 and CDR2: LGHNA, YSLEER.

CDR3 amino acids: CASSPAQQGRNSPLHF. DNA for the CDR3: TGTGCCAGCAGCCCGGCCCAACAGGGACGGAATTCACCCCTCCACTTT. The chain has TRBV5-5 and TRBJ1-6; D may be TRBD1 (6 bases). Germline lookup yields CDR1 SGHKS and CDR2 YYEKEE (reference sequence). Deletions cut 4 bases from V and 7 bases from J, with 18 bases between. The CDR3 totals 16 residues.

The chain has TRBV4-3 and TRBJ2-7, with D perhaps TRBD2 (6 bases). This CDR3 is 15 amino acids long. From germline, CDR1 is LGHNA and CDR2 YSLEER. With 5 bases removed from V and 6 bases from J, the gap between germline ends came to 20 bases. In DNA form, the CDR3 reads TGCGCCAGCAGCGCAAGACTAGGAGACTTGGGCGAGCAGTACTTC. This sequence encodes CASSARLGDLGEQYF.

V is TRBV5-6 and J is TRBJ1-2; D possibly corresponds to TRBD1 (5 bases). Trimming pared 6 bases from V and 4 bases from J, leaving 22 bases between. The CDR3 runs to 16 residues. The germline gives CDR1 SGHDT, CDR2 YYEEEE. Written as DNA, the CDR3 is TGTGCCAGCAAATACGGGACTGTAGCCCGGGGCTATGGCTACACCTTC. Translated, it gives CASKYGTVARGYGYTF.

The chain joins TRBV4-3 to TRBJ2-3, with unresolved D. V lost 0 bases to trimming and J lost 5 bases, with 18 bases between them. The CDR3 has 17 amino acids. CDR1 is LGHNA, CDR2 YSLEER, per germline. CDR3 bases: TGCGCCAGCAGCCAAGAACCTGATCCTAAAAGTTTAGATACGCAGTATTTT. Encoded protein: CASSQEPDPKSLDTQYF.

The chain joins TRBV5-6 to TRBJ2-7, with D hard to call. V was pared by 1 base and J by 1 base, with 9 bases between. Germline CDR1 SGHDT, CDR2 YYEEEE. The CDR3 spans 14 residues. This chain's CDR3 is CASSLKQRSYEQYV. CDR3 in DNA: TGTGCCAGCAGCTTGAAACAGAGATCCTACGAGCAGTACGTC.

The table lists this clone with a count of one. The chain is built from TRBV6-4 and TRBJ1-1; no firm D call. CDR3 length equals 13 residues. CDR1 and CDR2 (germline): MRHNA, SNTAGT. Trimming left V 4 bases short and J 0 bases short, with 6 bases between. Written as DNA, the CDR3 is TGTGCCAGCAGTGCCAGTCTGAACACTGAAGCTTTCTTT. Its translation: CASSASLNTEAFF.

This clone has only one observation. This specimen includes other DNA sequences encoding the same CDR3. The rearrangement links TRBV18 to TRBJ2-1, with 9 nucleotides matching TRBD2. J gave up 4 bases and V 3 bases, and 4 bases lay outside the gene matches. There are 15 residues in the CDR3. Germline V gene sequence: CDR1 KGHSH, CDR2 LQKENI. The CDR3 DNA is TGTGCCAGCTCACCCGGTCTAGCGGGGTACAATGAGCAGTTCTTC. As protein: CASSPGLAGYNEQFF.